This TCR beta chain was sequenced for a study of blood T cell repertoires in COVID-19. Study context: Samples taken during acute and convalescent COVID-19 were collected in the United States, Italy and Spain. T cells, B-cell-depleted T cells, or PBMCs supplied cDNA or gDNA.

The CDR3 spans 16 residues. In the authors' methods: Counts of nucleated cells, estimated from reference gene primer amplification, were obtained. The table came from immunoSEQ multiplex PCR; TCRdb's copy has only in-frame clones and leaves some out. D and trimming come from the DNA, and the V and J calls and clone size come from that table. The sample holds roughly 120,000 clones, roughly 90% seen once. This receptor was obtained from a man in his 70s who had recovered from COVID-19. This chain joins TRBV21-1 and TRBJ2-5; the DNA was not compared with TRBD1, the D call given in the table. TRBV21-1 is annotated as a pseudogene. The specimen sequenced was peripheral blood. The CDR3 is CASSKGAWAHQETQYF. In nucleotides, the CDR3 is TGTGCCAGCAGCAAAGGGGCGTGGGCTCACCAAGAGACCCAGTACTTC.